The 26 T cell receptor beta chains reported below all come from one sample, sequenced in a study of the immune and genomic landscape of osteosarcoma. Primary, local recurrence and metastasis osteosarcoma tumors were taken after treatment from poor-prognosis patients. Produced via immunoSEQ multiplex PCR; TCRdb's table is partial and in-frame only. The sample records some 4,400 clones, roughly 70% being singletons. The sample taken for sequencing was osteosarcoma tumor tissue from the femur. The origin of the receptors is a human donor with osteosarcoma.

The chain uses TRBV19 and TRBJ2-5, with 8 positions matching TRBD1. The germline V gene has CDR1 LNHDA and CDR2 SQIVND (reference sequence). The junction had 8 bases not matched to a gene; V was cut back by 4 bases and J by 4 bases. The CDR3 is 15 amino acids. The CDR3 region is CASSSSRGHVETQYF. CDR3 coding DNA: TGTGCCAGTAGTAGTAGCAGGGGGCATGTAGAGACCCAGTACTTC.

The chain recombines TRBV21-1 with TRBJ2-1. TRBV21-1 is a listed pseudogene. The CDR3 contains 13 residues. The DNA for the CDR3 is TGTGCCAGCAGCTTAAGCTCCTACAATGAGCAGTTCTTC. This translates into CASSLSSYNEQFF.

This clone was seen only once. The rearrangement joins TRBV19 to TRBJ2-3, with D uncertain. The CDR3 spans 12 residues. Germline CDR1 and CDR2: LNHDA and SQIVND (reference sequence). Trimming stripped 7 bases from V and 0 bases from J, with 5 bases between. This chain's CDR3 is CASTASTDTQYF. Written as DNA, the CDR3 is TGTGCCAGTACGGCTAGCACAGATACGCAGTATTTT.

The chain has TRBV7-2 and TRBJ2-1; tentatively, D is TRBD2 (6 bases). Trimming stripped 5 bases from V and 9 bases from J, with 17 bases between. This CDR3 spans 14 amino acids. Germline V lookup: CDR1 SGHTA, CDR2 FQGNSA. The CDR3 loop is CASSPAREAGEQFF. The CDR3 DNA reads TGTGCCAGCAGCCCCGCCAGGGAGGCTGGTGAGCAGTTCTTC.

The chain combines TRBV7-7 with TRBJ2-7; D not resolved. The CDR3 length is 13 residues. V was pared by 0 bases and J by 1 base, with 4 bases between. Germline-derived CDR1 and CDR2 are SSHAT and FNYEAQ (reference sequence). In nucleotides, the CDR3 is TGTGCCAGCAGCTTAGCCCAATCCTACGAGCAGTACTTC. Translated: CASSLAQSYEQYF.

This chain uses TRBV7-2 with TRBJ2-7; D gene unclear. The ends were cut back, 2 bases at V and 3 bases at J, with 8 bases in the middle. CDR3 length: 13 amino acids. The germline V gene encodes CDR1 SGHTA and CDR2 FQGNSA. CDR3 residues: CASSLMPDYEQYF. CDR3 nucleotides: TGTGCCAGCAGCTTAATGCCAGACTACGAGCAGTACTTC.

In this sample, this clone turned up a few times. The chain combines TRBV4-3 with TRBJ1-2; TRBD1 is a possible D gene (5 bases). V lost 4 bases, J lost 2 bases, and 14 bases lay in between. Germline V lookup: CDR1 LGHNA, CDR2 YSLEER. The CDR3 has 15 residues. CDR3: CASSPSQDLNYGYTF. CDR3 nucleotide sequence: TGCGCCAGCAGCCCATCACAGGATTTAAACTATGGCTACACCTTC.

The chain combines TRBV10-2 with TRBJ2-7, with TRBD2 as a possible D gene (6 bases). This CDR3 contains 11 residues. In germline, CDR1 is WSHSY, CDR2 SAAADI. Trimming took 8 bases from V and 5 from J, leaving 10 bases between them. CDR3 residues: CASSWGDEQYF. In DNA, the CDR3 is TGCGCCAGCTCCTGGGGGGACGAGCAGTACTTC.

The rearrangement links TRBV7-9 to TRBJ2-1; D ambiguous. This CDR3 has 12 residues. CDR1 and CDR2 (germline): SEHNR, FQNEAQ (reference sequence). V lost 1 base and J lost 7, with 5 bases in between. The CDR3 region is CASSLGANEQFF. Here the CDR3 DNA reads TGTGCCAGCAGCTTAGGAGCTAATGAGCAGTTCTTC.

The chain combines TRBV6-6 with TRBJ2-7, with unresolved D. With 6 bases removed from V and 6 bases from J, the gap between germline ends came to 15 bases. CDR3 length: 13 residues. Germline V lookup: CDR1 MNHNY, CDR2 SVGAGI (reference sequence). CDR3 nucleotide sequence: TGTGCCAGCAGCATGCCCTATACTGGCGAGCAGTACTTC. Its protein is CASSMPYTGEQYF.

This clone has a handful of counts. This CDR3 is CASNPLGLGTEAFF. The DNA of the CDR3 is TGTGCCAGTAACCCTCTGGGGCTTGGCACTGAAGCTTTCTTT. The chain employs TRBV19 and TRBJ1-1; a weak D match, TRBD1 (5 bases). CDR3 length: 14 residues. CDR1 LNHDA and CDR2 SQIVND come from the germline V gene (reference sequence). V lost 7 bases and J lost 4, with 16 bases in between.

This clone is labeled as medium-sized (0.01 to 0.1%). This sequence joins TRBV18 and TRBJ1-2, with D uncertain. V lost 11 bases and J 0 bases, leaving 13 bases between the germline ends. The CDR3 sequence is 13 residues long. Germline-derived CDR1 and CDR2 are KGHSH and LQKENI. The CDR3 nucleotides read TGTGCCGGGTCCGAGGAATCTAACTATGGCTACACCTTC. Amino acid sequence: CAGSEESNYGYTF. Complete variable domain (other parts from reference TRBV18 and TRBJ1-2): NAGVMQNPRHLVRRRGQEARLRCSPMKGHSHVYWYRQLPEEGLKFMVYLQKENIIDESGMPKERFSAEFPKEGPSILRIQQVVRGDSAAYFCAGSEESNYGYTFGSGTRLTVV.

This clone was counted only a few times. The rearrangement links TRBV19 to TRBJ2-7; 13 bases align to TRBD2. The CDR3 is 17 residues long. CDR1 LNHDA and CDR2 SQIVND come from the germline V gene (reference sequence). V shed 1 base and J 2 bases; nucleotides not matched to a gene: 5. As DNA, the CDR3 is TGTGCCAGTAGTATAGGGACTAGCGGGAGCGGTCCCTACGAGCAGTACTTC. Protein: CASSIGTSGSGPYEQYF.

The chain employs TRBV11-2 and TRBJ2-1, with D tentatively TRBD2 (6 bases). The CDR3 length is 15 residues. Per the germline V gene, CDR1 is SGHAT and CDR2 is FQNNGV. V lost 2 bases and J 15 bases, leaving 23 bases between the germline ends. The chain's CDR3 is CASSLRRESFSFLFF. CDR3 sequence (DNA): TGTGCCAGCAGCTTAAGACGGGAGAGCTTTTCTTTCTTGTTCTTC.

In this sample, this clone turned up once. The chain is built from TRBV10-3 and TRBJ2-7, with unresolved D. This CDR3 contains 14 residues. Germline V gives CDR1 ENHRY, CDR2 SYGVKD. The V end lost 3 bases, the J end lost 2 bases, and 11 bases lay between the germline ends. The CDR3 DNA sequence: TGTGCCATCAGTGACCCGGGCGGACCCTACGAGCAGTACTTC. Translated, it gives CAISDPGGPYEQYF.

The rearrangement uses TRBV28 and TRBJ2-7; 9 bases agree with TRBD1. The CDR3 spans 15 residues. Germline V gene lookup returns CDR1 MDHEN and CDR2 SYDVKM. The J segment lost 5 bases and the V segment lost 4 bases, leaving 9 bases of the junction unmatched. The CDR3 region is CASSSGTGYLDEQYF. The CDR3 nucleotides read TGTGCCAGCAGTTCCGGGACAGGGTATTTGGACGAGCAGTACTTC.

J is TRBJ2-7 and V is TRBV4-2, with 14 positions matching TRBD2. Germline CDR1 is LGHNA and CDR2 is YNFKEQ. CDR3 length: 17 residues. V shed 4 bases and J 2 bases; nucleotides not matched to a gene: 7. The CDR3 is CASSRGLAGEGTYEQYF. CDR3 sequence (DNA): TGTGCCAGCAGCCGGGGACTAGCGGGAGAGGGTACCTACGAGCAGTACTTC.

This clone has more than one count but fewer than ten. The chain links TRBV19 to TRBJ1-5; D remains ambiguous. Per the germline V gene, CDR1 is LNHDA and CDR2 is SQIVND (reference sequence). Trimming removed 3 bases at V and 3 bases at J, with 9 bases between. This CDR3 has 14 amino acids. The CDR3 sequence is CASSIWENNQPQHF. In nucleotides, the CDR3 is TGTGCCAGTAGTATCTGGGAAAACAATCAGCCCCAGCATTTT. The full variable domain, rest sourced from reference TRBV19 and TRBJ1-5, is DGGITQSPKYLFRKEGQNVTLSCEQNLNHDAMYWYRQDPGQGLRLIYYSQIVNDFQKGDIAEGYSVSREKKESFPLTVTSAQKNPTAFYLCASSIWENNQPQHFGDGTRLSIL.

The V and J genes are TRBV10-3 and TRBJ2-1; TRBD2 matches 8 bases. Germline V CDR1 and CDR2: ENHRY, SYGVKD. The CDR3 covers 18 residues. V dropped 2 bases and J dropped 1; count of bases not matched to a gene: 10. CDR3 loop: CAISETGGIFLSYNEQFF. CDR3 in DNA: TGTGCCATCAGTGAGACGGGAGGGATCTTTTTGTCCTACAATGAGCAGTTCTTC.

This rearrangement joins TRBV11-1 to TRBJ2-5, with D unresolved. There are 11 residues in the CDR3. Deletions cut 5 bases from V and 1 base from J, with 2 bases between. CDR1 is SGHAT, CDR2 FQDESV, per germline (reference sequence). CDR3: CASSLQETQYF. For the CDR3, the DNA is TGTGCCAGCAGCCTCCAAGAGACCCAGTACTTC.

The chain has TRBV27 and TRBJ1-6; D not resolved. V dropped 2 bases and J dropped 4 bases, with 12 bases sitting between them. CDR3 size: 16 residues. Germline-derived CDR1 and CDR2 are MNHEY and SMNVEV (reference sequence). CDR3: CASSLRAADYNSPLHF. CDR3 in DNA: TGTGCCAGCAGTTTACGGGCAGCAGATTATAATTCACCCCTCCACTTT.

J is TRBJ2-1 and V is TRBV19; 7 positions agree with TRBD1. This CDR3 spans 15 amino acids. Unmatched junction bases numbered 8, after V lost 3 bases and J lost 6 bases. The germline V gene encodes CDR1 LNHDA and CDR2 SQIVND (reference sequence). The CDR3 DNA is TGTGCCAGTAGTATCCCTCGACAGGGTGGCAATGAGCAGTTCTTC. Amino acid sequence: CASSIPRQGGNEQFF.

The chain employs TRBV13 and TRBJ2-1; D is perhaps TRBD1 (5 bases). The CDR3 has 15 amino acids. CDR1 is PRHDT and CDR2 is FYEKMQ in the germline V gene (reference sequence). Trimming stripped 4 bases from V and 3 bases from J, with 13 bases between. CDR3 sequence (DNA): TGTGCCAGCAGCTCGACAGTGACCCTCTACAATGAGCAGTTCTTC. The encoded protein is CASSSTVTLYNEQFF.

The chain combines TRBV10-2 with TRBJ2-2, with 10 positions matching TRBD2. Germline lookup yields CDR1 WSHSY and CDR2 SAAADI. This CDR3 comprises 15 residues. V trimming: 4 bases; J trimming: 5 bases; junction bases outside the gene matches: 4. The CDR3 DNA is TGCGCCAGCAGTGGTCCTAGCGGGAGAACCGGGGAGCTGTTTTTT. The encoded protein is CASSGPSGRTGELFF.

The chain carries TRBV19 and TRBJ2-2; D is uncertain. The CDR3 has 15 residues. Trimming shortened V by 3 bases and J by 4 bases, and 12 bases separated the two germline ends. Germline lookup yields CDR1 LNHDA and CDR2 SQIVND (reference sequence). For the CDR3, the DNA is TGTGCCAGTAGTATTAGACCCACGATCACCGGGGAGCTGTTTTTT. It translates to CASSIRPTITGELFF.

The V and J genes are TRBV5-1 and TRBJ2-3, with D unclear. Per the germline V gene, CDR1 is SGHRS and CDR2 is YFSETQ. The length of the CDR3 is 15 residues. V was pared by 2 bases and J by 1 base, with 11 bases between. This chain's CDR3 is CASSLSPVGTDTQYF. DNA for the CDR3: TGCGCCAGCAGCTTATCTCCGGTCGGCACAGATACGCAGTATTTT.